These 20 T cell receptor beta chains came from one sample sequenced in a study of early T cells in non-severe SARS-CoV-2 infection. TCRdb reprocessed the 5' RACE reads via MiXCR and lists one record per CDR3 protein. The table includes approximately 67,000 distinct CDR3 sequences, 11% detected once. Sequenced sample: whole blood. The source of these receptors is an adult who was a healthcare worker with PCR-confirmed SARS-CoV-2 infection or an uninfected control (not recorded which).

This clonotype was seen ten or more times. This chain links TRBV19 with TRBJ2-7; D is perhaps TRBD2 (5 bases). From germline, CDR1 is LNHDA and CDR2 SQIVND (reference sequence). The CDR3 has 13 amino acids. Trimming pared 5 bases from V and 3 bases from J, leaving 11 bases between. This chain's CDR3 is CASSHRRDYEQYF. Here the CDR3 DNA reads TGTGCCAGTAGTCACCGACGGGACTACGAGCAGTACTTC.

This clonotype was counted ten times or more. The CDR3: CASSQAAFARGETQYF. CDR3 sequence (DNA): TGTGCCAGCAGCCAAGCGGCCTTTGCCCGCGGAGAGACCCAGTACTTC. The rearrangement joins TRBV4-2 to TRBJ2-5; no clear D. The CDR3 has 16 amino acids. The germline V and J ends were trimmed by 1 base and 4 bases, with 16 bases remaining between them. Germline CDR1 reads LGHNA; CDR2 reads YNFKEQ.

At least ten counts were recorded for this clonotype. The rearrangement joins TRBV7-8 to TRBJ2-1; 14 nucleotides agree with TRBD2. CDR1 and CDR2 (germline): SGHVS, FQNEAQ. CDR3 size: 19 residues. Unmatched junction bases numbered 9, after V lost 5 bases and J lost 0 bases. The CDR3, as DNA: TGTGCCAGCAGCCACCCGGGGACTAGCGGGGGAAGCTCCTACAATGAGCAGTTCTTC. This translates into CASSHPGTSGGSSYNEQFF.

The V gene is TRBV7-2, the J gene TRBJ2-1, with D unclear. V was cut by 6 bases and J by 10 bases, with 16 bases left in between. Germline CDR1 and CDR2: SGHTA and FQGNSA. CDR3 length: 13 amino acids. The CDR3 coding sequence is TGTGCCAGCAGTTTGGTTAGGTCCCAAGAGCAGTTCTTC. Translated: CASSLVRSQEQFF.

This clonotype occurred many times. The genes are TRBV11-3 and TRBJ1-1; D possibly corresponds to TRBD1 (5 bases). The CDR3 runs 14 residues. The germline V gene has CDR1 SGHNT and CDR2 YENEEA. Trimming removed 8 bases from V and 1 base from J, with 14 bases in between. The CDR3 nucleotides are TGTGCCAGCGGCAAGAGGGACCAGAACACTGAAGCTTTCTTT. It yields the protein CASGKRDQNTEAFF.

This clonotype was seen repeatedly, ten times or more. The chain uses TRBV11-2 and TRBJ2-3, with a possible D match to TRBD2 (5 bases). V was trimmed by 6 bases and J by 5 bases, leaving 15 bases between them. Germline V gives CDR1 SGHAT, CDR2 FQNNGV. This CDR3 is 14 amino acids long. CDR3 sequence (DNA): TGTGCCAGCAGGCATGGCGGGCTGGGAGATACGCAGTATTTT. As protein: CASRHGGLGDTQYF.

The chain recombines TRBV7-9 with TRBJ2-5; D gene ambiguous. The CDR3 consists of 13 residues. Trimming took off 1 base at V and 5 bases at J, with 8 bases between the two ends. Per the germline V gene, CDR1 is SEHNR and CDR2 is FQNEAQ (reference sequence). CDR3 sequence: CASSLGLTETQYF. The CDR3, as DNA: TGTGCCAGCAGCTTAGGGTTAACGGAGACCCAGTACTTC.

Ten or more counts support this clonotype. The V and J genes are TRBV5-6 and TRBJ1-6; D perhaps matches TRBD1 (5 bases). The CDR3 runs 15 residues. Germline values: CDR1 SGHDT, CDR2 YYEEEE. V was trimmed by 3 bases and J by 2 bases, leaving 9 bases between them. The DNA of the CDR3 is TGTGCCAGCAGCTGGGGCCGGACCTATAATTCACCCCTCCACTTT. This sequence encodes CASSWGRTYNSPLHF.

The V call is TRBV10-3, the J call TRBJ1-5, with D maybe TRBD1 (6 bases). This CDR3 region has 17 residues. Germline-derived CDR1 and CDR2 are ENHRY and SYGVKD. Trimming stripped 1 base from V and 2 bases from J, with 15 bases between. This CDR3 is CAISEFWGQGGNQPQHF. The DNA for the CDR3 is TGTGCCATCAGTGAGTTTTGGGGGCAGGGAGGCAATCAGCCCCAGCATTTT.

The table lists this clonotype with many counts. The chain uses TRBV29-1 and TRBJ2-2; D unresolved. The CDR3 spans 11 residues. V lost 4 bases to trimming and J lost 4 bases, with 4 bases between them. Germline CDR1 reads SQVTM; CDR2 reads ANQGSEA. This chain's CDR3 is CSVAATGELFF. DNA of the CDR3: TGCAGCGTTGCAGCCACCGGGGAGCTGTTTTTT.

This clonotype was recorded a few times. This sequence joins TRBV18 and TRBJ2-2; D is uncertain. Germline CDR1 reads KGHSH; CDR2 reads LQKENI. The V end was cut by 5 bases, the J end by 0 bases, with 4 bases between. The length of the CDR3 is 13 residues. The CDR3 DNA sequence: TGTGCCAGCTCAGCTCCGAACACCGGGGAGCTGTTTTTT. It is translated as CASSAPNTGELFF. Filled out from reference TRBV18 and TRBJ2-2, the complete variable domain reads NAGVMQNPRHLVRRRGQEARLRCSPMKGHSHVYWYRQLPEEGLKFMVYLQKENIIDESGMPKERFSAEFPKEGPSILRIQQVVRGDSAAYFCASSAPNTGELFFGEGSRLTVL.

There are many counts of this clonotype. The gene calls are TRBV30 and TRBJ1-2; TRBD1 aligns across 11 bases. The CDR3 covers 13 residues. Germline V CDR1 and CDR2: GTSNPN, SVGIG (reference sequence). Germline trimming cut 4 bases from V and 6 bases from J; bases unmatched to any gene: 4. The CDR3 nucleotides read TGTGCCTGGAAGGACAGGGGGCAACATGGCTACACCTTC. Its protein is CAWKDRGQHGYTF.

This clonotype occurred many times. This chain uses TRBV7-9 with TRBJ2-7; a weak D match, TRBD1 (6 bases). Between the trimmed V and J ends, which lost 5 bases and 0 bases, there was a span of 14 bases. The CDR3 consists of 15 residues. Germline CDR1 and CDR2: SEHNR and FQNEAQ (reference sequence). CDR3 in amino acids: CASSPGWDNSYEQYF. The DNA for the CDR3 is TGTGCCAGCAGCCCCGGCTGGGACAACTCCTACGAGCAGTACTTC.

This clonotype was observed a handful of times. CDR3 sequence: CASSPSVGRYTGELFF. The CDR3 DNA follows: TGTGCCAGCAGCCCTTCGGTAGGGCGGTACACCGGGGAGCTGTTTTTT. The V and J genes are TRBV3-1 and TRBJ2-2; D is unclear. This CDR3 has 16 amino acids. The V and J ends lost 4 bases and 3 bases respectively, with 15 bases between them. CDR1 is LGHDT and CDR2 is YNNKEL in the germline V gene (reference sequence).

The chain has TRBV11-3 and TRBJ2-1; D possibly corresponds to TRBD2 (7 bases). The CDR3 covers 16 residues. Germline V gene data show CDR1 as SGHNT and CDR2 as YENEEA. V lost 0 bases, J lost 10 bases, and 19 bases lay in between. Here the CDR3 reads CASSLDTGRAAREQFF. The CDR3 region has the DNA TGTGCCAGCAGCTTAGATACAGGGAGGGCCGCCAGGGAGCAGTTCTTC.

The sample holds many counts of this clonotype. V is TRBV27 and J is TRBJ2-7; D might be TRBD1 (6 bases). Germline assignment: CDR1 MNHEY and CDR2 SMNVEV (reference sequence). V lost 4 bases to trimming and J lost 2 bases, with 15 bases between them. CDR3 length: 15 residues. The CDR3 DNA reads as TGTGCCAGCAGTTCTCAGACTGGGGGCCCCTACGAGCAGTACTTC. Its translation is CASSSQTGGPYEQYF.

CDR3 residues: CASVQGGGRGGEAFF. CDR3 DNA sequence: TGTGCCAGCGTACAGGGTGGTGGACGTGGGGGTGAAGCTTTCTTT. V gene TRBV3-1 combines with J gene TRBJ1-1; possibly TRBD1 for D (6 bases). The germline V gene has CDR1 LGHDT and CDR2 YNNKEL (reference sequence). The ends were cut back, 8 bases at V and 7 bases at J, with 23 bases in the middle. The CDR3 spans 15 residues.

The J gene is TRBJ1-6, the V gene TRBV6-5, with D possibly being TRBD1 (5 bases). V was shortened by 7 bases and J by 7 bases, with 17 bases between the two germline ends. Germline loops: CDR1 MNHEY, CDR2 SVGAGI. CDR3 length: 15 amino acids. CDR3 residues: CASTPDMDRNSPLHF. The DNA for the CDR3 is TGTGCCAGCACCCCGGACATGGATAGGAATTCACCCCTCCACTTT.

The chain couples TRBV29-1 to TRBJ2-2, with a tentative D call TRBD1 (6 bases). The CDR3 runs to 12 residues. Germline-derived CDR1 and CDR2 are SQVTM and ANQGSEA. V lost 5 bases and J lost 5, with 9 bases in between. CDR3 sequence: CSVPQGTGELFF. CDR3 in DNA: TGCAGCGTTCCACAGGGAACCGGGGAGCTGTTTTTT.

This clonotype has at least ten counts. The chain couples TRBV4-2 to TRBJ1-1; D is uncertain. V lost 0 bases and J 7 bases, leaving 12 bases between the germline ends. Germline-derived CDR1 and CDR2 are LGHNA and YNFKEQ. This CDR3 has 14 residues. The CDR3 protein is CASSQELGTLEAFF. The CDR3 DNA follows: TGTGCCAGCAGCCAAGAACTCGGTACCCTTGAAGCTTTCTTT.